This T cell receptor (beta chain) was sequenced during a study of blood T cell repertoires in COVID-19. Study-wide background: Sources were T cells, B-cell-depleted T cells, or PBMCs; the material itself was cDNA or gDNA.

Clones were read by immunoSEQ multiplex PCR, and TCRdb kept only the in-frame ones, dropping some. Of 150,000 to 200,000 clones in the sample, approximately 90% were seen once. Germline V gene sequence: CDR1 GTSNPN, CDR2 SVGIG (reference sequence). The V and J ends lost 2 bases and 1 base respectively, with 8 bases between them. The CDR3 runs to 13 residues. Sequencing was performed on peripheral blood. The V and J genes are TRBV30 and TRBJ1-1; no firm D call. The clonotype comes from a human donor in a cohort sampled during active COVID-19. This CDR3 is CAWSPDTNTEAFF. CDR3 coding DNA: TGTGCCTGGAGTCCCGACACGAACACTGAAGCTTTCTTT.